Listed below are T cell receptor beta chains from one sample, sequenced in a study of T cell responses to AZD1222 COVID-19 vaccine. TCRdb's copy holds only in-frame clones and misses some; the assay was immunoSEQ multiplex PCR. The repertoire consists of more than 110,000 clones, with 88% occurring once and the leading ten covering roughly 3%. The sequenced sample was peripheral blood, obtained on day 0 of AZD1222 vaccination. The receptors were sampled from an adult in good health. The CDR3 runs from the conserved cysteine through the conserved F or W. The D gene is left open where the match is weak. Only some rows state a clone size, as once, few, many or a class for expanded clones.

v_call	clone_size	j_call	d_call	cdr3_nt	cdr3_aa
TRBV12-3/TRBV12-4	NA	TRBJ1-5	NA	TGTGCCAGCAGTCCCCAGGGGCAGCCCCAGCATTTT	CASSPQGQPQHF
TRBV30	NA	TRBJ2-7	NA	TGTGCCTGGAGTATCACCCTCATGGGATACGAGCAGTACTTC	CAWSITLMGYEQYF
TRBV6-5	NA	TRBJ2-1	TRBD2	TGTGCCAGCACCTTAATGGGGGGAGCGGGGAATGAGCAGTTCTTC	CASTLMGGAGNEQFF
TRBV7-2	NA	TRBJ1-1	TRBD1	TGTGCCAGCAGGCCGGGACAGGGTAGCACTGAAGCTTTCTTT	CASRPGQGSTEAFF
TRBV4-1	NA	TRBJ1-6	NA	TGCGCCAGCAGCCAAGTTGGCGCCTCACCCCTCCACTTT	CASSQVGASPLHF
TRBV7-2	few	TRBJ2-7	NA	TGTGCCAGCAGCCGCTCCGGTCCCGGGGCGAAATTTTACGAGCAGTACTTC	CASSRSGPGAKFYEQYF
TRBV7-2	NA	TRBJ2-1	NA	TGTGCCAGCAGCTTAGGTAGCATTAGTGAGCAGTTCTTC	CASSLGSISEQFF
TRBV30	NA	TRBJ2-7	NA	TGTGCCTGGAGTACATCTTACGAGCAGTACTTC	CAWSTSYEQYF
TRBV4-2	NA	TRBJ2-1	TRBD2	TGTGCCAGCAGCCAAGAGTGGGGACTAGCGGGAGTGAGGGAGCAGTTCTTC	CASSQEWGLAGVREQFF
TRBV27	NA	TRBJ1-2	NA	TGTGCCAGCAGTTCAATTACCCCGGGACGGAACTATGGCTACACCTTC	CASSSITPGRNYGYTF
TRBV7-9	NA	TRBJ1-6	NA	TGTGCCAGCAGCCCCAGTGGGGGCAATTCACCCCTCCACTTT	CASSPSGGNSPLHF
TRBV5-4	NA	TRBJ2-3	NA	TGTGCCAGCAGCCTGGCAACTAGCACAGATACGCAGTATTTT	CASSLATSTDTQYF
TRBV7-9	NA	TRBJ2-7	NA	TGTGCCAGCAGCTTAGGGCAGGGGAGGACCTACGAGCAGTACTTC	CASSLGQGRTYEQYF
TRBV5-4	NA	TRBJ2-3	NA	TGTGCCAGCAGCTTGAGGCTAGCAGGCACAGATACGCAGTATTTT	CASSLRLAGTDTQYF
TRBV6-5	once	TRBJ1-4	NA	TGTGCCAGCAGTTACTCCATGACCAAGCCAATAGGAAAACTGTTTTTT	CASSYSMTKPIGKLFF
TRBV7-8	NA	TRBJ2-3	NA	TGTGCCAGCAGCGCACTACGCACAGATACGCAGTATTTT	CASSALRTDTQYF
TRBV6-5	NA	TRBJ1-5	NA	TGTGCCAGCAGTTCCCGCTGGGCCCTTAGCAATCAGCCCCAGCATTTT	CASSSRWALSNQPQHF
TRBV2	once	TRBJ2-2	TRBD1	TGTGCCGGTAGACAGGGGCTTGGTTTTGCCGGGGAGCTGTTTTTT	CAGRQGLGFAGELFF
TRBV7-8	NA	TRBJ2-5	NA	TGTGCCAGCAGCCACAATCCAGAGACCCAGTACTTC	CASSHNPETQYF
TRBV24-1	NA	TRBJ1-2	NA	TGTGCCACCAGTGCCCGGGACACTCCTAACTATGGCTACACCTTC	CATSARDTPNYGYTF
TRBV4-3	NA	TRBJ1-1	TRBD1	TGCGCCAGCAGCCCTGTCGGACAGGGGGTTTCTGAAGCTTTCTTT	CASSPVGQGVSEAFF
TRBV10-3	NA	TRBJ1-4	TRBD1	TGTGCCATCAGTGACAAAATGGGACAGGGGAATGAAAAACTGTTTTTT	CAISDKMGQGNEKLFF
TRBV7-2	NA	TRBJ2-2	NA	TGTGCCAGCAGCCGGACAAGGAACACCGGGGAGCTGTTTTTT	CASSRTRNTGELFF
TRBV5-4	many	TRBJ1-3	NA	TGTGCCAGCAGCCCAGGAGGTCGCTCTGGAAACACCATATATTTT	CASSPGGRSGNTIYF
TRBV10-3	NA	TRBJ1-5	NA	TGTGCCATCAGTCCAGGTACGGGTCAGCCCCAGCATTTT	CAISPGTGQPQHF
TRBV27	NA	TRBJ2-1	TRBD2	TGTGCCAGCAGTACTTACTTACTAGCGGGAGGGCCTAATGAGCAGTTCTTC	CASSTYLLAGGPNEQFF
TRBV7-8	NA	TRBJ1-6	NA	TGTGCCAGCAGCACGGACACCAATTCACCCCTCCACTTT	CASSTDTNSPLHF
TRBV29-1	many	TRBJ2-1	NA	TGCAGCGTTTCAAGAGAGTCCCTACCCAATGAGCAGTTCTTC	CSVSRESLPNEQFF
TRBV14	NA	TRBJ1-5	NA	TGTGCCAGCAGCCAAGAAACTAGGGATAGCAATCAGCCCCAGCATTTT	CASSQETRDSNQPQHF